This TCR beta chain was recorded in a study of cytomegalovirus exposure and HLA in healthy donors. Notes on the study in general: When a later analysis compared HLA-associated TCR beta chains with equally common others, the HLA-associated chains turned out to be more clonally expanded and to have lower generation probabilities. Many donors carried some public TCRs, although rarity characterized most TCR sequences.

Looked up from germline, CDR1 is MDHEN and CDR2 is SYDVKM. V gave up 4 bases and J gave up 0 bases; unmatched junction bases: 18. This CDR3 has 21 residues. Vbeta (60) and Jbeta (13) primers were used in the PCR. Produced via immunoSEQ multiplex PCR; TCRdb's table is partial and in-frame only. This table has 150,000 or so clones, 60% to 85% appearing once. Comments on this clone: As yet, its antigen is unknown.

This rearrangement joins TRBV28 to TRBJ1-6, with TRBD1 identical over 7 bases. The sequence came from a female donor in good health and CMV-seronegative. The sequencing sample was made of PBMCs. CDR3 protein: CASSSYGDSHPGSSYNSPLHF. In DNA, the CDR3 is TGTGCCAGCAGTTCTTATGGGGACAGCCACCCTGGGAGCTCCTATAATTCACCCCTCCACTTT.